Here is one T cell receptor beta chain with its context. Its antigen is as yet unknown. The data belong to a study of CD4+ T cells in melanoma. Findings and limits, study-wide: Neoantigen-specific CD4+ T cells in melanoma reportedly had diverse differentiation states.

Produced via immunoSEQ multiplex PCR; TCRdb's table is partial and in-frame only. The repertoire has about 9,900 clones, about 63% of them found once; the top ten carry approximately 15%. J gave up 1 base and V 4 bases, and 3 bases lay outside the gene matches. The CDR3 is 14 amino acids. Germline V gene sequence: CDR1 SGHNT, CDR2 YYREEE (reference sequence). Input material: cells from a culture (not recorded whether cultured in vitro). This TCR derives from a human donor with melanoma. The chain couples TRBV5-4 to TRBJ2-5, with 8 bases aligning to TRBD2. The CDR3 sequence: CASSNGGAQETQYF. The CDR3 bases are TGTGCCAGCAGCAACGGGGGGGCCCAAGAGACCCAGTACTTC.